The source of this T cell receptor beta chain is a study of blood T cell repertoires in COVID-19. Study background: Some COVID-19 samples were acute and others convalescent; all came from the United States, Italy and Spain.

Trimming at V came to 4 bases and at J to 6 bases, leaving 8 bases not matched to a gene. This CDR3 contains 15 residues. The germline V gene encodes CDR1 LGHDT and CDR2 YNNKEL (reference sequence). The assay was immunoSEQ multiplex PCR, and TCRdb's table has in-frame clones only and misses some. This sample carries around 310,000 clones, nearly 90% of them seen once, and the ten largest clones take under 1.1%. V and J are TRBV3-1 (or the pseudogene TRBV3-2) and TRBJ2-1; 8 bases map to TRBD1. The receptor was isolated from a woman between 40 and 50 years old with COVID-19, enrolled during active disease. The source material was peripheral blood. The DNA for the CDR3 is TGTGCCAGCAGCCCGTGGACAGGGTTTGGCAATGAGCAGTTCTTC. Amino acids: CASSPWTGFGNEQFF.